The text below deals with one T cell receptor (beta chain). The antigen remains undetermined. Measured with immunoSEQ multiplex PCR; TCRdb has only the in-frame clones, and not every one. The table lists 200,000 to 250,000 clones, roughly 80% of them singletons. The data stem from a study of cytomegalovirus exposure and HLA in healthy donors. V shed 3 bases and J shed 6 bases, with 9 bases lying between them. CDR3 length: 12 amino acids. Germline values: CDR1 SGHRS, CDR2 YFSETQ. Study-wide points: A few chains tied to CMV proved CMV antigen-specific in vitro. According to a subsequent analysis, TCR clusters from the first cohort were inclined to appear together in the 110 or so validation repertoires. The authors listed approximately 160 TCR beta chains as cytomegalovirus-associated.

Sequenced input: PBMCs. The TCR was taken from a woman in her late teens or twenties in good health and CMV-seronegative. The chain combines TRBV5-1 with TRBJ1-2; D might be TRBD1 (5 bases). The CDR3 nucleotides are TGCGCCAGCAGCTACACAGGTGATGGCTACACCTTC. Its translation: CASSYTGDGYTF. The complete variable domain, with remaining parts taken from reference TRBV5-1 and TRBJ1-2, reads KAGVTQTPRYLIKTRGQQVTLSCSPISGHRSVSWYQQTPGQGLQFLFEYFSETQRNKGNFPGRFSGRQFSNSRSEMNVSTLELGDSALYLCASSYTGDGYTFGSGTRLTVV.